The entry below gives a single T cell receptor (beta chain) sequence along with its context. Its antigen is as yet unknown. This record comes from a study of T cells expressing NK-cell markers. Study overall: Sorted CD3+CD56-NKG2C+, CD3+CD56+NKG2C- and CD3+CD56+NKG2C+ T cells were the source of the TCR beta repertoires.

A 5'RACE template switching approach incorporating UMIs was used to make TCR beta cDNA. TCRdb re-called the 5' RACE reads; every CDR3 protein appears as one record, without DNA. With almost 450,000 distinct CDR3 sequences in the sample, the ten largest clones hold 6% to 9.5%. Study-level findings and limits: Of CD8+ T cells, about 1.0-8% belonged to dominant NKG2C+ clonotypes in several donors. For four donors, these clonotypes were likewise the leading ones in the CD3+CD56-NKG2C+ fraction.

The TCR comes from a woman between 18 and 70 years old in good health. The sample taken for sequencing was blood T cells: a sorted CD56 or NKG2C T cell subset, CD4+ or CD8+ T cells, or bulk PBMC T cells (not recorded which).

CDR3 in amino acids: CASSQLANTEAFF. The chain couples TRBV4-3 to TRBJ1-1. Germline V CDR1 and CDR2: LGHNA, YSLEER. This CDR3 region has 13 residues.